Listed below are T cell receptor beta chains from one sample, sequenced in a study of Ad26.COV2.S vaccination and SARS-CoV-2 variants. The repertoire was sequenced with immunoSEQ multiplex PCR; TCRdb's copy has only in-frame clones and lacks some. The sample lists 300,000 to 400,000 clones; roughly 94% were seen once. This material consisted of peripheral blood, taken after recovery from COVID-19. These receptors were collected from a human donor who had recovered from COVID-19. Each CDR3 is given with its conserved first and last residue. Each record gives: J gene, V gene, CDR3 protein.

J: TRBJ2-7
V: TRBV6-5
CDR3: CASRGQAIYEQYF

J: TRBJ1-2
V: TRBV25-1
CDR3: CASSTNINYGYTF

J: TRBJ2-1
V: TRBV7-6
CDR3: CASSRDQPQSNEQFF

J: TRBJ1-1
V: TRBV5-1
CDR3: CASSQSANTEAFF

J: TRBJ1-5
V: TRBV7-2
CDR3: CASSLEDRGGQPQHF

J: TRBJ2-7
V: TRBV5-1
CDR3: CASSLYGSYEQYF

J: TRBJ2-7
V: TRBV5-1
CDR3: CASSLDGSYEQYF

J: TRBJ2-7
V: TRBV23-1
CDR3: CASSQGVDPPGYEQYF

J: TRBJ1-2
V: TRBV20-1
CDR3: CSASLDRGYTF

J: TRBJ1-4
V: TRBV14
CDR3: CASSQEAGGNEKLFF

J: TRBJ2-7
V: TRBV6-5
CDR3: CASRYSGDRRYEQYF

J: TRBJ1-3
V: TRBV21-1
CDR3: CASSKVRAVGNTIYF

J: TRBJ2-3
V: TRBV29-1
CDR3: CSVDGSPTDTQYF

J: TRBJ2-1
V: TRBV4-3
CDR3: CASSQDQVAEQFF

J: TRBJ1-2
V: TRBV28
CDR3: CASSLLGAGAGYTF

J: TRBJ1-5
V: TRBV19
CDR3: CASGPRDRGHQPQHF

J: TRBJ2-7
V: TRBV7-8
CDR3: CASSLYVYEQYF

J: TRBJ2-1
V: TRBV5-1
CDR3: CASSSGSSGGYNEQFF

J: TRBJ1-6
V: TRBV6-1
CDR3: CASSESTIGRGHYF

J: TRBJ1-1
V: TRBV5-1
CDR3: CASSSRGRTDAEAFF

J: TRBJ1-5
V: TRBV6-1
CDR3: CASSEMTAARNQPQHF

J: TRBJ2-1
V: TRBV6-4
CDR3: CASSPRLVGVDEQFF

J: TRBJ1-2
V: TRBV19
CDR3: CASSISDSLYGYTF

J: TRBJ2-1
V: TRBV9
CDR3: CASSEGVWNEQFF

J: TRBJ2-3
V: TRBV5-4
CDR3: CASSLDRGTDTQYF

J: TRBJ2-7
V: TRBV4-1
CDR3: CASSAGTNPYEQYF

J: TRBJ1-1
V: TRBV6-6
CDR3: CASSSTTGQGDTEAFF

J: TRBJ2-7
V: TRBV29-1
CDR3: CSVESGYEQYF